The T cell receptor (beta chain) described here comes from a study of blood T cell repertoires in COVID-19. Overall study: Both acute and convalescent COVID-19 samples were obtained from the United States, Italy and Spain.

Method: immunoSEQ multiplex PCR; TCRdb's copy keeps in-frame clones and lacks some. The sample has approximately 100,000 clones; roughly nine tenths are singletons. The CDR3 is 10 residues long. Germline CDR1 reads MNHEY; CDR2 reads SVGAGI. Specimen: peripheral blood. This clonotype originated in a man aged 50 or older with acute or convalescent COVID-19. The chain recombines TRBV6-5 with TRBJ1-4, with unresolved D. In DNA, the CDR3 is TGTGCGTCCGGGGAAGAAAAACTGTTTTTT. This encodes CASGEEKLFF.